These 7 T cell receptor beta chains came from one sample sequenced in a study of shared T cell receptors in the human thymus. Clones were read by immunoSEQ multiplex PCR, and TCRdb kept only the in-frame ones, dropping some. The top ten clones hold 0.0094% of a sample with some 660,000 clones, around 87% of them seen once. These data were likewise used in another study, on human thymus T cells.

Source material: thymocytes. The receptors were gathered from a boy in the first two years of life with a congenital heart defect.

The CDR3 spells CASSLGQGDNSPLHF. In nucleotides, the CDR3 is TGTGCCAGCAGCCTAGGACAGGGTGATAATTCACCCCTCCACTTT. This chain uses TRBV7-2 with TRBJ1-6, with 8 positions matching TRBD1. Germline CDR1 SGHTA, CDR2 FQGNSA. The CDR3 is made up of 15 amino acids. Germline trimming cut 5 bases from V and 5 bases from J; bases unmatched to any gene: 5.

The chain carries TRBV25-1 and TRBJ1-2; a weak D match, TRBD1 (6 bases). Germline lookup yields CDR1 MGHDK and CDR2 SYGVNS. The CDR3 has 16 residues. The V end lost 4 bases, the J end lost 3 bases, and 18 bases lay between the germline ends. The DNA for the CDR3 is TGTGCCAGCAGTGGATGGGGGGGCCCGGGGTACTATGGCTACACCTTC. It translates to CASSGWGGPGYYGYTF.

This clone appeared a single time. The chain combines TRBV5-1 with TRBJ2-7; 11 bases map to TRBD1. The CDR3 has 15 amino acids. CDR1 SGHRS and CDR2 YFSETQ come from the germline V gene. Trimming removed 4 bases from V and 2 bases from J; junction bases left unmatched: 5. The CDR3 region has the DNA TGCGCCAGCAGCGCAGGACAGGGGGCGGCCTACGAGCAGTACTTC. Protein product: CASSAGQGAAYEQYF.

V and J are TRBV14 and TRBJ2-3; TRBD2 matches 11 bases. V shed 0 bases and J 0 bases; nucleotides not matched to a gene: 8. The germline gives CDR1 SGHDN, CDR2 FVKESK. This CDR3 has 19 residues. In DNA, the CDR3 is TGTGCCAGCAGCCAAGATGCCGGGACTAGCGGATCTAGCACAGATACGCAGTATTTT. It yields the protein CASSQDAGTSGSSTDTQYF. Using reference TRBV14 and TRBJ2-3 for the parts outside the CDR3, the full variable domain is EAGVTQFPSHSVIEKGQTVTLRCDPISGHDNLYWYRRVMGKEIKFLLHFVKESKQDESGMPNNRFLAERTGGTYSTLKVQPAELEDSGVYFCASSQDAGTSGSSTDTQYFGPGTRLTVL.

This chain joins TRBV5-1 and TRBJ2-2; 9 positions agree with TRBD2. The germline V gene encodes CDR1 SGHRS and CDR2 YFSETQ. This CDR3 contains 15 residues. V lost 3 bases to trimming and J lost 6 bases; unmatched junction nucleotides: 6. The CDR3 loop is CASSWLAGLAGELFF. CDR3 DNA sequence: TGCGCCAGCAGCTGGCTAGCGGGGCTAGCCGGGGAGCTGTTTTTT.

The V and J genes are TRBV7-2 and TRBJ1-1; tentative D call: TRBD1 (6 bases). This CDR3 contains 13 residues. Germline V gene lookup returns CDR1 SGHTA and CDR2 FQGNSA. Trimming left V 10 bases short and J 1 base short, with 13 bases between. DNA of the CDR3: TGTGCCATCCTGGACAGAGGGAACACTGAAGCTTTCTTT. As protein: CAILDRGNTEAFF.

The count of this clone is one. V gene TRBV7-9 combines with J gene TRBJ2-7, with 7 bases identical to TRBD1. J lost 3 bases, V lost 0 bases, and 5 bases had no gene match. The CDR3 sequence is 15 residues long. CDR1 SEHNR and CDR2 FQNEAQ come from the germline V gene (reference sequence). The CDR3 protein is CASSLARDSCYEQYF. CDR3 bases: TGTGCCAGCAGCTTAGCCAGGGACAGTTGCTACGAGCAGTACTTC.